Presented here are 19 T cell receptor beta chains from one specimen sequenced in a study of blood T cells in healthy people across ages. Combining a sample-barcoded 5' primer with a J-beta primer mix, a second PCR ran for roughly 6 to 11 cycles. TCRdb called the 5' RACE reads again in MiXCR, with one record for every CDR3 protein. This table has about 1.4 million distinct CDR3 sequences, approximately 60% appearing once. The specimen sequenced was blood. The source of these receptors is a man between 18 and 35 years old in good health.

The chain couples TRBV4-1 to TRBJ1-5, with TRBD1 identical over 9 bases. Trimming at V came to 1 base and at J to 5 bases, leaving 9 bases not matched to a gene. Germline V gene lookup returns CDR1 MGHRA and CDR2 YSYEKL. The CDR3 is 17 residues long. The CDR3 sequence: CASSQGEDRGLYQPQHF. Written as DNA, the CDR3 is TGCGCCAGCAGCCAAGGAGAGGACAGGGGATTATATCAGCCCCAGCATTTT.

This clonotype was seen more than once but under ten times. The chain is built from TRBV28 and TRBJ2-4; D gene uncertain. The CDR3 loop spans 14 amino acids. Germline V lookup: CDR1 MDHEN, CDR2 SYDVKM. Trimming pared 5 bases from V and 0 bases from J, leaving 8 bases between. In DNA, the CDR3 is TGTGCCAGCAGTGTACCACTAGCCAAAAACATTCAGTACTTC. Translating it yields CASSVPLAKNIQYF.

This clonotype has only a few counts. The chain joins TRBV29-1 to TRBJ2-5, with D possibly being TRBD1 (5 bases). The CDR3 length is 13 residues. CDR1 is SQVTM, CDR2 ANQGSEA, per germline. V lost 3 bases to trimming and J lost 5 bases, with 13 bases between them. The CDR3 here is CSVDPGLGETQYF. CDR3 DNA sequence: TGCAGCGTTGATCCAGGGCTCGGGGAGACCCAGTACTTC.

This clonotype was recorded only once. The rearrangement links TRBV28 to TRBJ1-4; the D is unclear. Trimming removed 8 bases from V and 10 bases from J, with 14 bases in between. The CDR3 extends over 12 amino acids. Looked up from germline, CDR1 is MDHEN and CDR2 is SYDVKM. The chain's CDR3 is CASRADSRKLFF. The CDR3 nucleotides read TGTGCCAGCCGGGCCGATTCGCGAAAACTGTTTTTT.

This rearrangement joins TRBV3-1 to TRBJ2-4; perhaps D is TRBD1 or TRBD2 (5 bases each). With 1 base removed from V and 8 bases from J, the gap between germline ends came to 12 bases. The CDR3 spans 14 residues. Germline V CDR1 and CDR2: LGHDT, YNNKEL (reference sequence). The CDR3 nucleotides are TGTGCCAGCAGCCAAGCTGTGCTGGGGGACATTCAGTACTTC. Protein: CASSQAVLGDIQYF. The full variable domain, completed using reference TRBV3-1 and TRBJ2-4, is DTAVSQTPKYLVTQMGNDKSIKCEQNLGHDTMYWYKQDSKKFLKIMFSYNNKELIINETVPNRFSPKSPDKAHLNLHINSLELGDSAVYFCASSQAVLGDIQYFGAGTRLSVL.

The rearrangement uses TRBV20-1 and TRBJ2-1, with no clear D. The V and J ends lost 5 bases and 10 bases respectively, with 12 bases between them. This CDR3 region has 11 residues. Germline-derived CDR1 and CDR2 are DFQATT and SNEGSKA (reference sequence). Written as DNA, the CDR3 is TGCAGTGCTCCTACCACCTACGAGCAGTTCTTC. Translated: CSAPTTYEQFF.

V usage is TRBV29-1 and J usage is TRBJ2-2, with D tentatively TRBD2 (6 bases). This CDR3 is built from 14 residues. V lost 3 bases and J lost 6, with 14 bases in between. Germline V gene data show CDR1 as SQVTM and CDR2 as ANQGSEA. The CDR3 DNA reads TGCAGCGTTGATGGCGGGACTGTCGCCGGGGAGCTGTTTTTT. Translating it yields CSVDGGTVAGELFF.

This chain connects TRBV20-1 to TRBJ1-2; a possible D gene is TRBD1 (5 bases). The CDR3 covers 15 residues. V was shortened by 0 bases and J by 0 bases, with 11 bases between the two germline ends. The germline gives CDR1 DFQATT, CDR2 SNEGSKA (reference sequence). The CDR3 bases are TGCAGTGCTAGAGATCAGGGCAGAGCTAACTATGGCTACACCTTC. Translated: CSARDQGRANYGYTF.

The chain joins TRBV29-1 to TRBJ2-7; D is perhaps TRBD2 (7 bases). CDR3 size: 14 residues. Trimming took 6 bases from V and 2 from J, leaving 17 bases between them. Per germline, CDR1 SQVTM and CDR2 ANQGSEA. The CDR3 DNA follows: TGCAGCGTGGGGGGGGCTCTAGGAACCTACGAGCAGTACTTC. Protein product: CSVGGALGTYEQYF.

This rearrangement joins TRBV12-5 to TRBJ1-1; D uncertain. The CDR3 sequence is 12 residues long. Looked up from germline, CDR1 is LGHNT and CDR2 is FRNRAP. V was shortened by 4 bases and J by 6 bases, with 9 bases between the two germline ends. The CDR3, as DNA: TGTGCTAGTGGTTCGACCGGGTCTGAAGCTTTCTTT. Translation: CASGSTGSEAFF.

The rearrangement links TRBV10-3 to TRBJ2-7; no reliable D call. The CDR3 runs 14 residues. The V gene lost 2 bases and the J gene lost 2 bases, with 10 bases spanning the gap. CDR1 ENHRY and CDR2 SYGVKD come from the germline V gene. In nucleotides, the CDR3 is TGTGCCATCAGTGAGATTGACGGTGCCTACGAGCAGTACTTC. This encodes CAISEIDGAYEQYF.

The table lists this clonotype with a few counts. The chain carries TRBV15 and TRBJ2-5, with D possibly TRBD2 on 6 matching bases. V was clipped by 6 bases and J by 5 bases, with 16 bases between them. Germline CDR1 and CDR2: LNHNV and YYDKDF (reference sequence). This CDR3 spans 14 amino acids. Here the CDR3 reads CATRKAGTGETQYF. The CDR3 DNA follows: TGTGCCACCAGGAAGGCGGGGACCGGTGAGACCCAGTACTTC.

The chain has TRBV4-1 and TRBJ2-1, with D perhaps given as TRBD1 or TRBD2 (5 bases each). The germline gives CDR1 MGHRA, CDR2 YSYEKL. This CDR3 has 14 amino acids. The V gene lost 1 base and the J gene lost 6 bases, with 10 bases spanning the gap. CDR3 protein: CASSQGDRVNEQFF. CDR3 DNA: TGCGCCAGCAGCCAAGGGGACCGGGTCAATGAGCAGTTCTTC.

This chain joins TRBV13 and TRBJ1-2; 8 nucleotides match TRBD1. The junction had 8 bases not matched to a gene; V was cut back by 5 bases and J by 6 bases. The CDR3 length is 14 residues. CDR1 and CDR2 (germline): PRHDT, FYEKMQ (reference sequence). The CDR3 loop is CASSVLRGLDGYTF. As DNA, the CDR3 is TGTGCCAGCAGCGTCCTCAGGGGGCTGGATGGCTACACCTTC.

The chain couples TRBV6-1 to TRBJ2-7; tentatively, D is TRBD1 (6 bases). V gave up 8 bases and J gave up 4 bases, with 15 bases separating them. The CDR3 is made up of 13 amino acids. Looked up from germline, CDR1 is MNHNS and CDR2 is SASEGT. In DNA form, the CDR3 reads TGTGCCAGCCGGACAGAGAATACGTACGAGCAGTACTTC. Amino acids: CASRTENTYEQYF.

The CDR3: CASSISTDLWGYTF. CDR3 nucleotide sequence: TGTGCCAGCAGCATCTCGACAGACCTGTGGGGCTACACCTTC. The chain couples TRBV7-9 to TRBJ1-2; D is possibly TRBD1 (5 bases). The length of the CDR3 is 14 residues. Trimming left V 5 bases short and J 8 bases short, with 18 bases between. Germline CDR1 and CDR2: SEHNR and FQNEAQ (reference sequence).

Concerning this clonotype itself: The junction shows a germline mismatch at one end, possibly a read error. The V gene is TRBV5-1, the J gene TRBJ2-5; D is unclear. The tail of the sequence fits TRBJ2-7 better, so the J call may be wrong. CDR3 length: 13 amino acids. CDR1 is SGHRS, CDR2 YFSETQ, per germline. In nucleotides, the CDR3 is TGCACCAGCAGCTTGGAATTATCCTACGAGCAGTACTTC. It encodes CTSSLELSYEQYF.

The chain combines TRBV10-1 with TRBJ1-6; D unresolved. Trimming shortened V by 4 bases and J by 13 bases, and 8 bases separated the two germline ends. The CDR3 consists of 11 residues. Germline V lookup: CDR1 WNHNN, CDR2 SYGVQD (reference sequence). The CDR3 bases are TGCGCCAGCAGTGTTTTTGGCCCCCTCCACTTT. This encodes CASSVFGPLHF.

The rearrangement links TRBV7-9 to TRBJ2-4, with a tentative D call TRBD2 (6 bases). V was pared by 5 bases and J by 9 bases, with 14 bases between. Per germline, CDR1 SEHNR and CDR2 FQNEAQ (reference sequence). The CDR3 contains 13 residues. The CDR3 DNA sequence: TGTGCCAGCAGCCCAACAGTCGGGGGCATTCAGTACTTC. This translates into CASSPTVGGIQYF.